The rows below give T cell receptor beta chains drawn from one sample of a study of CD8 T cells in ankylosing spondylitis. TCRdb passed the 5' RACE reads through MiXCR, listing each CDR3 protein once. Of around 130,000 distinct CDR3 sequences listed, roughly 9% are singletons. The sequenced sample was blood, either unsorted or a sorted T cell fraction (not recorded which). The source of these receptors is a male donor with ankylosing spondylitis or in good health (not recorded which). CDR3s include the opening cysteine and the closing phenylalanine or tryptophan. The D gene is left open where the match is weak. Size values are once, few and many counts, or a class for expanded clones, and some rows have none.

NA,TRBV5-1,TRBJ2-1,many,CASSSFSEYEQFF,TGCGCCAGCAGCTCCTTTAGTGAGTATGAGCAGTTCTTC
TRBD2,TRBV5-1,TRBJ2-1,many,CASSLTSGRGSYNEQFF,TGCGCCAGCAGCTTGACTAGCGGGAGGGGCTCCTACAATGAGCAGTTCTTC
NA,TRBV11-2,TRBJ2-7,NA,CASSLYLNAGRYEQYF,TGTGCCAGCAGCTTATATCTAAACGCAGGGAGGTACGAGCAGTACTTC
TRBD1,TRBV5-1,TRBJ1-4,NA,CASSLRTGLDEKLFF,TGCGCCAGCAGCTTAAGGACAGGGTTGGATGAAAAACTGTTTTTT
NA,TRBV2,TRBJ2-1,many,CASRRADISYNEQFF,TGTGCCAGCAGGCGGGCCGATATCTCCTACAATGAGCAGTTCTTC
NA,TRBV29-1,TRBJ2-2,many,CSVEAGILPGELFF,TGCAGCGTTGAAGCCGGGATACTTCCCGGGGAGCTGTTTTTT
NA,TRBV7-3,TRBJ2-6,many,CASSSTATGANVLTF,TGTGCCAGCAGCTCTACAGCTACTGGGGCCAACGTCCTGACTTTC
NA,TRBV11-2,TRBJ2-2,many,CASSPGISTRGLTNTGELFF,TGTGCCAGCAGCCCTGGAATTTCGACCCGGGGACTGACGAACACCGGGGAGCTGTTTTTT
NA,TRBV19,TRBJ1-1,many,CATQVEANTEAFF,TGTGCCACCCAAGTTGAGGCGAACACTGAAGCTTTCTTT
NA,TRBV29-1,TRBJ1-2,many,CSVELRRNYGYTF,TGCAGCGTTGAGCTGAGAAGGAACTATGGCTACACCTTC
NA,TRBV7-9,TRBJ2-7,many,CASSKDPYEQYF,TGTGCCAGCAGCAAGGACCCCTACGAGCAGTACTTC
NA,TRBV6-5,TRBJ2-3,many,CASSYSVRASTDTQYF,TGTGCCAGCAGTTACTCGGTCCGGGCTAGCACAGATACGCAGTATTTT
TRBD2,TRBV29-1,TRBJ2-1,few,CSVTGTSSLSYNEQFF,TGCAGCGTGACCGGGACTAGCTCTCTATCCTACAATGAGCAGTTCTTC
NA,TRBV5-1,TRBJ1-1,few,CASSLAFRSEAFF,TGCGCCAGCAGCTTGGCTTTCAGAAGTGAAGCTTTCTTT
NA,TRBV18,TRBJ1-2,few,CASSPWDTFGGYTF,TGTGCCAGCTCACCGTGGGACACCTTTGGCGGCTACACCTTC
NA,TRBV11-2,TRBJ2-7,many,CASSSRFSSAPEQYF,TGTGCCAGCAGCTCCAGGTTTTCCAGTGCCCCCGAGCAGTACTTC
TRBD1,TRBV6-1,TRBJ2-4,NA,CASSSTRGQGAILHF,TGTGCCAGCAGCTCGACCCGGGGGCAGGGGGCTATCCTGCACTTC
NA,TRBV2,TRBJ2-1,many,CASTLLPGNEQFF,TGTGCCAGCACCCTTCTCCCCGGGAATGAGCAGTTCTTC
NA,TRBV5-1,TRBJ2-2,many,CASSADFSGELFF,TGCGCCAGCAGCGCGGACTTCTCCGGGGAGCTGTTTTTT
NA,TRBV2,TRBJ2-2,many,CASSNKAGELFF,TGTGCCAGCAGTAACAAGGCCGGGGAGCTGTTTTTT
NA,TRBV20-1,TRBJ2-5,many,CSAFGLEETQYF,TGCAGTGCTTTCGGGCTGGAAGAGACCCAGTACTTC
NA,TRBV21-1,TRBJ2-7,many,CASSKVPGNYEQYF,TGTGCCAGCAGCAAAGTCCCGGGAAACTACGAGCAGTACTTC
NA,TRBV7-2,TRBJ2-4,many,CASSRDLAIAKNIQYF,TGTGCCAGCAGCCGTGACCTAGCGATTGCCAAAAACATTCAGTACTTC
TRBD1,TRBV7-9,TRBJ2-7,many,CASSVRQGYEQYF,TGTGCCAGCAGCGTAAGACAGGGATACGAGCAGTACTTC
NA,TRBV28,TRBJ2-2,many,CASSRILGGRAGELFF,TGTGCCAGCAGCCGAATATTAGGGGGACGGGCCGGGGAGCTGTTTTTT
TRBD1,TRBV20-1,TRBJ2-7,many,CSAREPGQSTYEQYF,TGCAGTGCTAGGGAACCGGGACAGTCCACCTACGAGCAGTACTTC
NA,TRBV29-1,TRBJ1-2,many,CSVEDSLAGGYTF,TGCAGCGTAGAGGACAGCCTAGCCGGTGGCTACACCTTC
NA,TRBV4-2,TRBJ1-5,NA,CASSQEGVNQPQHF,TGTGCCAGCAGCCAAGAGGGTGTGAATCAGCCCCAGCATTTT
NA,TRBV6-1,TRBJ2-2,many,CASSSDSAQIGTGELFF,TGTGCCAGCAGCTCTGACAGTGCCCAAATTGGGACCGGGGAGCTGTTTTTT
TRBD1,TRBV29-1,TRBJ2-5,many,CSAKGQYQETQYF,TGCAGCGCGAAGGGACAGTACCAAGAGACCCAGTACTTC
TRBD1,TRBV4-3,TRBJ1-4,NA,CASSQDRGQGEKLFF,TGCGCCAGCAGCCAAGATAGGGGGCAGGGTGAAAAACTGTTTTTT
TRBD2,TRBV7-8,TRBJ2-3,NA,CASSLAPGGNTDTQYF,TGTGCCAGCAGCTTAGCGCCGGGAGGGAACACAGATACGCAGTATTTT
TRBD2,TRBV5-1,TRBJ2-7,many,CASSLGAGNPYEQYF,TGCGCCAGCAGCTTGGGAGCGGGAAATCCCTACGAGCAGTACTTC
TRBD1,TRBV12-3/TRBV12-4,TRBJ1-1,many,CASRTGEGLGAFF,TGTGCCAGCAGGACAGGGGAGGGACTGGGAGCTTTCTTT
NA,TRBV5-1,TRBJ2-2,NA,CASSLSGLRTGELFF,TGCGCCAGCAGCTTGTCGGGACTCAGGACCGGGGAGCTGTTTTTT
NA,TRBV27,TRBJ2-1,many,CASGVPKKSSYNEQFF,TGTGCCAGCGGCGTCCCTAAGAAAAGCTCCTACAATGAGCAGTTCTTC
NA,TRBV7-2,TRBJ2-5,few,CASSLRESIQETQYF,TGTGCCAGCAGCCTCCGGGAAAGCATCCAAGAGACCCAGTACTTC
NA,TRBV6-1,TRBJ2-5,many,CASRRLIQETQYF,TGTGCCAGCAGACGACTGATACAAGAGACCCAGTACTTC
NA,TRBV7-2,TRBJ2-7,many,CASSPSVGHLGYEQYF,TGTGCCAGCAGCCCTTCTGTAGGGCACCTGGGATACGAGCAGTACTTC
NA,TRBV28,TRBJ2-3,many,CASSSRHVSRTDTQYF,TGTGCCAGCAGTTCGAGACACGTTAGCCGCACAGATACGCAGTATTTT
TRBD2,TRBV12-3/TRBV12-4,TRBJ2-1,many,CASSLGSLAGRNEQFF,TGTGCCAGCAGTTTAGGGTCTCTAGCGGGACGGAATGAGCAGTTCTTC
NA,TRBV7-6,TRBJ1-1,NA,CASSLAFPGEGTEAFF,TGTGCCAGCAGCTTAGCGTTCCCAGGGGAGGGCACTGAAGCTTTCTTT
TRBD2,TRBV19,TRBJ2-7,few,CASSTLPSGSYEQYF,TGTGCCAGTAGTACGCTTCCTAGCGGGAGCTACGAGCAGTACTTC